This T cell receptor (beta chain) emerged from a study of T cell repertoires in cytomegalovirus infection. Study-wide points: HLA-C-restricted CMV-specific TCR beta clonotypes were dominant in the ex vivo response.

CDR1 and CDR2 from the germline V gene are SEHNR and FQNEAQ (reference sequence). Trimming removed 4 bases at V and 0 bases at J, with 12 bases between. The CDR3 runs 16 residues. TCRdb redid the calling of the reads with MiXCR, one entry per CDR3 protein. The sample records about 920,000 distinct CDR3 sequences, less than 40% being singletons. This clonotype was recorded a few times. Its specificity is not known. This clonotype was sampled from a human donor in good health (CMV status not recorded). Some clones in this sample may be carry-over from other donors' samples. The rearrangement links TRBV7-9 to TRBJ1-4; D remains ambiguous. Sequencing was performed on cultured CD8+ T cells from PBMCs, taken from culture after CMV antigen stimulation. CDR3: CASSYYLGATNEKLFF. CDR3 DNA: TGTGCCAGCAGCTATTATCTTGGGGCAACTAATGAAAAACTGTTTTTT.